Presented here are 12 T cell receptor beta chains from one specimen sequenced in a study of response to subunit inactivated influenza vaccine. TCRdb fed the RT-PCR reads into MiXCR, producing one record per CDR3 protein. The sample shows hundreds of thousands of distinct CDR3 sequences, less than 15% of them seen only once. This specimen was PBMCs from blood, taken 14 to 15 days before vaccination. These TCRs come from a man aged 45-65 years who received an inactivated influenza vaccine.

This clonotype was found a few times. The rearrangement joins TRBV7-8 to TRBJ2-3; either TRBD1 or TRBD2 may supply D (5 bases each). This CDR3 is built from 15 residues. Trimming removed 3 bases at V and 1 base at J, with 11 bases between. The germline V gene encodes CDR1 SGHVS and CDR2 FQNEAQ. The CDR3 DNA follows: TGTGCCAGCAGCTTGACAGCGGTCCGCACAGATACGCAGTATTTT. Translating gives CASSLTAVRTDTQYF.

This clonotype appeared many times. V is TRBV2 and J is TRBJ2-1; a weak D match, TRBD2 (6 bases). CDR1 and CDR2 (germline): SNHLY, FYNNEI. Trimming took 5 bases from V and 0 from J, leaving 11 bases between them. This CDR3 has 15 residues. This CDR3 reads CASSREVSSYNEQFF. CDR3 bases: TGTGCCAGCAGTAGGGAGGTGAGCTCCTACAATGAGCAGTTCTTC.

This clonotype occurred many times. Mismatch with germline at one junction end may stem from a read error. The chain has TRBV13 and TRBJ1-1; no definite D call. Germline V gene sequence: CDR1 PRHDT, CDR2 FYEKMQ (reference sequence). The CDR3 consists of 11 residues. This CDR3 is CASSLGSEAFF. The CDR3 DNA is TGCGCCAGCAGCTTGGGGTCTGAAGCTTTCTTT.

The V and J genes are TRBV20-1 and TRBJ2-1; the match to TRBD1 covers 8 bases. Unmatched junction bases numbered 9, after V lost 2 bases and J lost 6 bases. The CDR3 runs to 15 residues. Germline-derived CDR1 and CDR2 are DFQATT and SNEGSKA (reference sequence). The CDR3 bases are TGCAGTGCTAGAAGTCCCAGGGGGCGCGGCAATGAGCAGTTCTTC. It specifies CSARSPRGRGNEQFF.

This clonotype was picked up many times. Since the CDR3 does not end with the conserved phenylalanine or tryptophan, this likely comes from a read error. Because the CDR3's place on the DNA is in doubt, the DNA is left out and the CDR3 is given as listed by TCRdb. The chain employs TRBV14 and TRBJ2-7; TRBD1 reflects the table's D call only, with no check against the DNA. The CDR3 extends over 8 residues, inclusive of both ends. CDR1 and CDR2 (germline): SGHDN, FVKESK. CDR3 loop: CASSPPDR.

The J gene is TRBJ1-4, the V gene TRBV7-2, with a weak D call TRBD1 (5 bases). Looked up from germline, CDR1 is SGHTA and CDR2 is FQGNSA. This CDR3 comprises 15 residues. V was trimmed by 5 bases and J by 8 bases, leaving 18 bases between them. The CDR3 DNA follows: TGTGCCAGCAGCCGGGGAGGGGTCGGCGGAGAAAAACTGTTTTTT. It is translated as CASSRGGVGGEKLFF.

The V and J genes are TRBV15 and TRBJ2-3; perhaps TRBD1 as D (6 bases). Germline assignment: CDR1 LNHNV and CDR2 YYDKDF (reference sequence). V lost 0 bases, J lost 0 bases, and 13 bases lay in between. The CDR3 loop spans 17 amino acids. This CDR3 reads CATSRDTGPSSTDTQYF. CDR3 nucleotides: TGTGCCACCAGCAGAGATACAGGGCCCTCTAGCACAGATACGCAGTATTTT.

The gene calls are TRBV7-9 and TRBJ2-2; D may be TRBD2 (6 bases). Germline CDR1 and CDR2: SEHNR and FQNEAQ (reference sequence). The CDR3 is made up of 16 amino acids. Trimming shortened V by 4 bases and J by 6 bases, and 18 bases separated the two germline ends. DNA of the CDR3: TGTGCCAGCAGCTACCCGTGGACCGGGGGAGCCGGGGAGCTGTTTTTT. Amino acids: CASSYPWTGGAGELFF.

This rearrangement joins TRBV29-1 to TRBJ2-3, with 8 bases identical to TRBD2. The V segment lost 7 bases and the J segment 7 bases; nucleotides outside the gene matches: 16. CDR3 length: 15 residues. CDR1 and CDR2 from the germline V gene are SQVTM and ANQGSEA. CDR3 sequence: CSAAGTRGSSHTQYF. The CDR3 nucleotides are TGCAGCGCCGCTGGGACTAGAGGGAGCTCCCATACGCAGTATTTT.

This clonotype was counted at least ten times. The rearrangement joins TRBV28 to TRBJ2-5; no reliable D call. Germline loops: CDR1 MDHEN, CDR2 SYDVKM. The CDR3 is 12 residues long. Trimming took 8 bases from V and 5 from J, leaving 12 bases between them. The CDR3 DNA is TGTGCCAGCGGCCTTCGCCCGGAGACCCAGTACTTC. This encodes CASGLRPETQYF.

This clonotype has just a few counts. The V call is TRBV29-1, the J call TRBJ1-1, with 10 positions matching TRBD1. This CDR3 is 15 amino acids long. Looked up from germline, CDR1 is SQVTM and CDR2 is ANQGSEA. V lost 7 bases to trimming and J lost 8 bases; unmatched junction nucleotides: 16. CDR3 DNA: TGCAGCGCTCGGGGGAAGGGACAGGGGACTTCCGAAGCTTTCTTT. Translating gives CSARGKGQGTSEAFF.

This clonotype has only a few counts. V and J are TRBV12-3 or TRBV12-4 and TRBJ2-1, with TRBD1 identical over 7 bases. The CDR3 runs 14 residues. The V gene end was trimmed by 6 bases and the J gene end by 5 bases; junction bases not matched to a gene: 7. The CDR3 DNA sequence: TGTGCCAGCAGGGACAGGTCACCAAACAATGAGCAGTTCTTC. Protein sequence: CASRDRSPNNEQFF.